This T cell receptor beta chain was identified during a study of Tregs in tolerant kidney transplant recipients (dated by TCRdb to about 2019). Broadly, across the study: TCRbeta sequencing was used in the study to identify donor-specific regulatory T cells before combined kidney and bone marrow transplantation, and the identified cells were then tracked after transplant. TCRbeta repertoire sequencing was used in 3 healthy controls to compare several methods for expanding Tregs specific for an allogeneic donor.

General findings and caveats noted by the study authors: The most biologically relevant and donor-specific TCRbeta repertoire appeared to be identified by expanding Tregs with activated donor B cells. Biological reproducibility was not examined directly, but technical replication error appeared to be minimal. The study was limited by small patient numbers, and the findings need validation in larger populations and under other immunosuppression protocols.

From the cysteine through the phenylalanine, the CDR3 covers 13 amino acids. Just the 39-base CDR3 DNA is kept, in frame starting at base 1. Per the germline V gene (reference sequence), MNHNY is the CDR1 and SVGAGI is the CDR2. V has 5 bases trimmed and J has 3 bases trimmed; junction bases matching no gene number 1. Genomic DNA was extracted from sorted cells with the QIAGEN DNeasy Blood and Tissue Kit for TCRbeta CDR3 sequencing. High-throughput TCRbeta CDR3 sequencing, which included PCR amplification with bias correction and internal controls, was done commercially through immunoSEQ. The authors' analysis ran thus. A unique productive TCRbeta sequence was defined by the CDR3 nucleotide sequence when primers matched, and otherwise by the CDR3 amino acid sequence together with the Vbeta and Jbeta genes. As a correction for sorting error, sequences shared between sorted populations at a frequency ratio of 2:1 or less were discarded, and the remaining shared sequences were assigned to the higher population. A sequence counted as donor-reactive if, in CFSE-low cells, the sequence had a frequency of at least 0.01% and was expanded at least 5-fold compared with unstimulated cells. Jensen-Shannon divergence, calculated on the top 100 TCRbeta sequences ranked by frequency, was used to quantify repertoire divergence. When a sample had multiple sequencing runs, each run was corrected for sorting error separately and the runs were then pooled. The clones in this table, taken by TCRdb from immuneACCESS, are in-frame only. Not every clone is retained; where verified, under half of the shortfall comes from an unresolved V gene, and the cause of the rest is unknown. V and J calls and clone size follow that table, whereas D and trimming were derived from the DNA. Across this sample there are some 68,000 clones, with about 83% seen only once. The top ten clonotypes cover roughly 4% of the sample.

As regards this clone: Its antigen is still unknown. The record has no base qualities; no much larger clone is one base away.

Unstimulated Tregs (CD4+CD25+CD127-), CD4+ non-Tregs (CD4+CD25-), CD4 and CD8 cells were FACS-sorted from thawed PBMCs. Healthy control blood came either as purchased buffy coats or from healthy volunteers. Healthy control blood was processed to PBMCs by Ficoll density gradient and cryopreserved, and patient PBMCs were collected before and after transplant. This sequence uses TRBV6-6 and TRBJ1-5; TRBD1 aligns with 7 central bases. The sequenced sample consisted of CD4+ T cells from blood. The receptor comes from a human donor in good health. The sequenced DNA: TGTGCCAGCAGTGGGACAGACAATCAGCCCCAGCATTTT. The resulting protein is CASSGTDNQPQHF.